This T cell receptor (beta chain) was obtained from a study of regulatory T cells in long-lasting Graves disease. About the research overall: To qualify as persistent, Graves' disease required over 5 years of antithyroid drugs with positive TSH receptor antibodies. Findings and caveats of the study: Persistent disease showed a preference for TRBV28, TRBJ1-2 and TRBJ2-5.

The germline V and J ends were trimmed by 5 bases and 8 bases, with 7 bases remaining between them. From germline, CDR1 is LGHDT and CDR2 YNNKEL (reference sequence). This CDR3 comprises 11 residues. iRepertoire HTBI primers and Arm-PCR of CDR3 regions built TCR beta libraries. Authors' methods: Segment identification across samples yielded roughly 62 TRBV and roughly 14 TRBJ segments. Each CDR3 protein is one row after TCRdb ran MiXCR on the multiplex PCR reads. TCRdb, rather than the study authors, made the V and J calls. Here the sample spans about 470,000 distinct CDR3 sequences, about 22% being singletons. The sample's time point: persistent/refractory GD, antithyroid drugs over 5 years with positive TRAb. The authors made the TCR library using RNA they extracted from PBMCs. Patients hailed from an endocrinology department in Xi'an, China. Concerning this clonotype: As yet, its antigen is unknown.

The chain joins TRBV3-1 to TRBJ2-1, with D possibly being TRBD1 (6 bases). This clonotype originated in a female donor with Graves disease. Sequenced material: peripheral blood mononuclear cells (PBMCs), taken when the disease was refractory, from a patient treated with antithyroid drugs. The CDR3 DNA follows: TGTGCCAGCAGCAGGGGGTATGAGCAGTTCTTC. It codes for CASSRGYEQFF.